This T cell receptor (beta chain) came from a study of T cell responses to AZD1222 COVID-19 vaccine (dated by TCRdb to the early 2020s). For context, the study as a whole: A total of approximately 240 trial participants underwent TCR sequencing, of whom 207 received two doses of AZD1222 and about 26 received two doses of the MenACWY control vaccine. Trial participants were enrolled by age into subgroups of 18-55, 56-69 and 70-plus years, and 148, 28 and 57 TCR-sequenced participants, respectively, were included in these subgroups.

In light of the paper, this sample's time point label describes: about 28 days (+/-7) after the second vaccine dose. AZD1222 recipients given second doses at about 4 weeks or at about 12 weeks were pooled, since spike-specific TCR depth and breadth were not found to differ between the two schedules. The vaccinee samples were drawn from two UK trials, COV001 and COV002, one of which was a single-blind randomized controlled phase 2/3 trial testing AZD1222 (ChAdOx1 nCoV-19) in healthy adults. For TCRbeta chain sequencing, PBMC samples from trial participants were taken at day 0 and at day 28 after the second dose. About this clone: What this receptor recognizes is not known. No much larger clonotype is one base removed from it; base qualities were not supplied.

Reading the germline V gene gives CDR1 MNHEY and CDR2 SVGAGI. The cysteine opens and the phenylalanine closes a CDR3 of 13 amino acids. Solely the CDR3 DNA is kept, with 39 bases framed from the first base. Trimming costs V 0 bases and J 8 bases, and their ends lie 8 bases apart. Points the paper makes about the study in general: The whole spike protein was spanned by vaccine-associated CD4 TCRs, and dominant responses were seen in regions 160-218 and 743-854. Because no day 14 peak-response samples were available, repertoires were characterized only after the peak T cell response. The 56-69-year group was small, and its depth increase did not reach significance, likely because of low power. Spike-specific TCR breadth and depth rose significantly after two AZD1222 doses compared with day 0 and with MenACWY recipients. Reportedly, almost half of the unique spike-specific TCRs recognized epitopes lying outside the regions that are mutated in the B.1.351 and B.1.1.7 variants. Participants were mostly white British and included more females than males, and it was suggested by the authors that clonal diversity may have been underestimated. Conclusions about previously exposed vaccinees were limited because only a handful of AZD1222 recipients were SARS-CoV-2 seropositive at baseline.

The CDR3 regions of human TCRbeta chains were analyzed by immunosequencing. The original methods were these. TCRs in the repertoires were matched against a reference library of SARS-CoV-2-specific TCRs that had been generated with the MIRA antigen-specificity platform. Breadth was defined as the fraction of unique TCRs that were SARS-CoV-2-associated, and depth was defined as the fraction of total T cells that were SARS-CoV-2-associated. Each spike-specific TCR was assigned to its reactive spike region and to a CD4 or CD8 class using the MIRA data. Log10-transformed breadth and depth values were compared by one-way ANOVA with Sidak's multiple comparisons tests. As stored in TCRdb, this immuneACCESS dataset retains in-frame rearrangements with V and J assigned. A fraction of the clones does not appear; measured against another copy, unresolved V genes explain less than half of the discrepancy, and the remainder lacks a known reason. Clonal size and the V and J genes are those of that table, whereas D and trimming came from the DNA. This sample holds 150,000 to 190,000 clones; more than 90% were observed only once. The ten largest clones add up to approximately 1.5% of the sample.

The receptor's source is an adult who received the AZD1222 COVID-19 vaccine. The material was peripheral blood, obtained 28 days after the second AZD1222 dose. The chain is made from TRBV6-5 and TRBJ1-3; no D gene call is confident. The DNA reads TGTGCCAGCAGTTACTCGCCAGAGGACACCATATATTTT. The encoded protein is CASSYSPEDTIYF.